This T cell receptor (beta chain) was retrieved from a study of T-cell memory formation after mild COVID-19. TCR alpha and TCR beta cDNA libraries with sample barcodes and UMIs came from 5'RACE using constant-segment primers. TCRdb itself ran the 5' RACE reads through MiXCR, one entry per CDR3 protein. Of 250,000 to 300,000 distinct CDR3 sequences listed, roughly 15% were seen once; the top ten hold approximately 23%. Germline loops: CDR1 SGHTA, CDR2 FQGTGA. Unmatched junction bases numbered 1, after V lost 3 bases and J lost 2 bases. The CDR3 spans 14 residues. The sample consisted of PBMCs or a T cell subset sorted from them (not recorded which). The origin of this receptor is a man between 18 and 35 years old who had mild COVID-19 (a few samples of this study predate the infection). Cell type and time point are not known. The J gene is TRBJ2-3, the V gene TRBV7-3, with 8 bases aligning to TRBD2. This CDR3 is CASSFGGVTDTQYF. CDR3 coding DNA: TGTGCCAGCAGCTTCGGGGGGGTCACAGATACGCAGTATTTT.